One sample yielded the 18 T cell receptor beta chains listed below, sequenced in a study of shared clonotypes between healthy human individuals. The table came from immunoSEQ multiplex PCR; TCRdb's copy has only in-frame clones and leaves some out. This table holds about a million clones, roughly 80% found once. The source material was memory CD4+ T cells sorted from blood. Subset in this sample: CD45RA-negative fraction. The receptors originated from a man aged 18-30 years in good health.

The chain links TRBV18 to TRBJ2-3; D gene ambiguous. The V gene's germline CDR1 is KGHSH and CDR2 LQKENI. V was shortened by 2 bases and J by 0 bases, with 9 bases between the two germline ends. The CDR3 loop spans 15 amino acids. CDR3 sequence: CASSPNQMSTDTQYF. CDR3 bases: TGTGCCAGCTCACCAAACCAGATGAGCACAGATACGCAGTATTTT.

This chain links TRBV7-9 with TRBJ2-7, with D possibly being TRBD2 (5 bases). The CDR3 loop spans 15 amino acids. Germline V gene data show CDR1 as SEHNR and CDR2 as FQNEAQ (reference sequence). V lost 3 bases, J lost 5 bases, and 17 bases lay in between. CDR3 loop: CASSFGRLEGHEQYF. CDR3 DNA: TGTGCCAGCAGCTTCGGACGGCTAGAGGGTCACGAGCAGTACTTC.

This rearrangement joins TRBV30 to TRBJ2-1, with TRBD2 matching 8 bases. In germline, CDR1 is GTSNPN, CDR2 SVGIG (reference sequence). V was pared by 3 bases and J by 2 bases, with 3 bases of the junction left unmatched. This CDR3 is 14 amino acids long. The CDR3 reads CAWSAGGPYNEQFF. The CDR3 nucleotides read TGTGCCTGGAGCGCGGGAGGACCCTACAATGAGCAGTTCTTC.

This chain uses TRBV6-1 with TRBJ1-3; D possibly corresponds to TRBD1 (6 bases). The CDR3 runs to 14 residues. Germline-derived CDR1 and CDR2 are MNHNS and SASEGT. The V end lost 6 bases, the J end lost 0 bases, and 9 bases lay between the germline ends. The CDR3 DNA reads TGTGCCAGCAGAAAGGACAGCTCTGGAAACACCATATATTTT. It encodes CASRKDSSGNTIYF.

The V and J genes are TRBV11-2 and TRBJ1-1; TRBD1 is a possible D gene (6 bases). Trimming left V 5 bases short and J 4 bases short, with 17 bases between. Germline CDR1 reads SGHAT; CDR2 reads FQNNGV. CDR3 length: 15 amino acids. The CDR3 DNA follows: TGTGCCAGCAGCCCGAGCGTAGGGGGGGGCACTGAAGCTTTCTTT. Translation gives CASSPSVGGGTEAFF.

The CDR3 DNA is TGTGCCTGGGACAGGGTCCAAGAGACCCAGTACTTC. Residues: CAWDRVQETQYF. The chain carries TRBV30 and TRBJ2-5, with 7 bases fitting TRBD1. V gave up 5 bases and J gave up 1 base; unmatched junction bases: 1. CDR1 and CDR2 from the germline V gene are GTSNPN and SVGIG (reference sequence). This CDR3 has 12 residues.

The chain is built from TRBV7-8 and TRBJ2-7; 7 positions match TRBD2. This CDR3 has 14 residues. V was clipped by 5 bases and J by 1 base; unmatched bases: 5. The germline gives CDR1 SGHVS, CDR2 FQNEAQ. CDR3 amino acids: CASSPRDYSYEQYF. The CDR3 nucleotides read TGTGCCAGCAGCCCCCGGGACTATTCCTACGAGCAGTACTTC.

The chain joins TRBV5-1 to TRBJ2-3; TRBD2 matches 9 bases. With 4 bases clipped from V and 4 bases from J, the junction kept 16 bases outside the gene matches. The CDR3 has 18 amino acids. The germline V gene has CDR1 SGHRS and CDR2 YFSETQ. CDR3 sequence: CASSPRPRTSATADTQYF. CDR3 nucleotide sequence: TGCGCCAGCAGCCCACGACCCCGGACTAGCGCAACGGCAGATACGCAGTATTTT.

The chain joins TRBV5-1 to TRBJ2-5; 9 bases match TRBD1. The J segment lost 3 bases and the V segment lost 3 bases, leaving 6 bases of the junction unmatched. Germline loops: CDR1 SGHRS, CDR2 YFSETQ. This CDR3 has 15 amino acids. CDR3: CASSSPGQGKETQYF. The DNA of the CDR3 is TGCGCCAGCAGCTCACCGGGACAGGGAAAAGAGACCCAGTACTTC. The complete variable domain, with remaining parts taken from reference TRBV5-1 and TRBJ2-5, reads KAGVTQTPRYLIKTRGQQVTLSCSPISGHRSVSWYQQTPGQGLQFLFEYFSETQRNKGNFPGRFSGRQFSNSRSEMNVSTLELGDSALYLCASSSPGQGKETQYFGPGTRLLVL.

This sequence joins TRBV11-2 and TRBJ1-1; D uncertain. This CDR3 spans 13 amino acids. Germline lookup yields CDR1 SGHAT and CDR2 FQNNGV. The V and J ends lost 5 bases and 4 bases respectively, with 11 bases between them. The CDR3 spells CASSILEGTEAFF. CDR3 coding DNA: TGTGCCAGCAGCATCCTAGAGGGCACTGAAGCTTTCTTT. Looking up the rest from reference TRBV11-2 and TRBJ1-1 gives the full variable domain: EAGVAQSPRYKIIEKRQSVAFWCNPISGHATLYWYQQILGQGPKLLIQFQNNGVVDDSQLPKDRFSAERLKGVDSTLKIQPAKLEDSAVYLCASSILEGTEAFFGQGTRLTVV.

J is TRBJ2-5 and V is TRBV5-1, with D possibly being TRBD1 (5 bases). Germline loops: CDR1 SGHRS, CDR2 YFSETQ. Trimming removed 5 bases at V and 5 bases at J, with 19 bases between. The length of the CDR3 is 15 residues. In DNA, the CDR3 is TGCGCCAGCAGAGACGTCCAGGGCTCGGCGGAGACCCAGTACTTC. Its protein product is CASRDVQGSAETQYF. The whole variable domain, remainder taken from reference TRBV5-1 and TRBJ2-5, is KAGVTQTPRYLIKTRGQQVTLSCSPISGHRSVSWYQQTPGQGLQFLFEYFSETQRNKGNFPGRFSGRQFSNSRSEMNVSTLELGDSALYLCASRDVQGSAETQYFGPGTRLLVL.

The V and J genes are TRBV18 and TRBJ2-5; D gene uncertain. This CDR3 has 15 residues. Per the germline V gene, CDR1 is KGHSH and CDR2 is LQKENI. V was pared by 0 bases and J by 4 bases, with 12 bases between. The CDR3 loop reads CASSPPWGSGETQYF. The CDR3 nucleotides read TGTGCCAGCTCACCACCGTGGGGTTCGGGAGAGACCCAGTACTTC.

The V gene is TRBV11-1, the J gene TRBJ1-3; D is unclear. Deletions cut 2 bases from V and 2 bases from J, with 19 bases between. The CDR3 totals 18 residues. CDR1 is SGHAT and CDR2 is FQDESV in the germline V gene (reference sequence). CDR3 sequence reads: CASSLTVSASLPGNTIYF. The CDR3 DNA sequence: TGTGCCAGCAGCTTAACAGTGTCGGCGAGTTTACCTGGAAACACCATATATTTT.

The chain links TRBV10-3 to TRBJ2-2, with D possibly TRBD1 on 6 matching bases. V was trimmed by 11 bases and J by 4 bases, leaving 20 bases between them. Germline CDR1 and CDR2: ENHRY and SYGVKD. CDR3 length equals 15 residues. The CDR3 loop reads CASFPSGELTGELFF. DNA for the CDR3: TGTGCCTCCTTCCCCTCAGGGGAACTCACCGGGGAGCTGTTTTTT.

The chain couples TRBV27 to TRBJ1-6; D uncertain. Trimming stripped 3 bases from V and 7 bases from J, with 10 bases between. The CDR3 sequence is 14 residues long. Germline V lookup: CDR1 MNHEY, CDR2 SMNVEV (reference sequence). The CDR3 coding sequence is TGTGCCAGCAGTTTCCTCGACCGGAATTCACCCCTCCACTTT. Residues: CASSFLDRNSPLHF.

Comments on this clone: Within the sample, other DNA sequences also encode this same CDR3. V gene TRBV4-3 combines with J gene TRBJ2-1; perhaps TRBD1 as D (5 bases). The V gene lost 4 bases and the J gene lost 4 bases, with 14 bases spanning the gap. This CDR3 contains 15 residues. Germline assignment: CDR1 LGHNA and CDR2 YSLEER. The CDR3 sequence is CASSPNRGPYNEQFF. As DNA, the CDR3 is TGCGCCAGCAGCCCTAATAGGGGTCCTTACAATGAGCAGTTCTTC.

This clone has only a few counts. The chain employs TRBV5-4 and TRBJ1-1; TRBD1 agrees at 9 bases. This CDR3 comprises 15 residues. The V gene end was trimmed by 2 bases and the J gene end by 3 bases; junction bases not matched to a gene: 5. Germline loops: CDR1 SGHNT, CDR2 YYREEE (reference sequence). The CDR3 region is CASSLGTGSDTEAFF. CDR3 sequence (DNA): TGTGCCAGCAGCTTAGGGACAGGGTCAGACACTGAAGCTTTCTTT.

This clone was seen a few times. The V gene is TRBV7-2, the J gene TRBJ1-4; D gene unclear. Germline values: CDR1 SGHTA, CDR2 FQGNSA. There are 15 residues in the CDR3. Trimming pared 2 bases from V and 7 bases from J, leaving 14 bases between. The CDR3 DNA is TGTGCCAGCAGCTTATCAGCGACATCGCGTGAAAAACTGTTTTTT. This translates into CASSLSATSREKLFF.